The text below deals with one TCR beta chain. Antigen unknown. The source of the sample is a study of PD-L1 blockade in urothelial cancer. Study-level findings and limits: Below-median TCR clonality that was measured in pretreatment blood predicted better survival.

Synthetic analogs of TCR templates were spiked into every PCR. Sequencing was performed with immunoSEQ multiplex PCR; in TCRdb, only in-frame clones are kept and a portion is missing. The sample has under 150,000 clones, 80% to 90% seen once. Time point described: peripheral blood 6 weeks after treatment start. The patients' disease, urothelial carcinoma, was locally advanced or metastatic. The germline V gene encodes CDR1 SGHRS and CDR2 YFSETQ. Trimming cost V 5 bases and J 3 bases; bases outside gene matches: 12. CDR3 size: 16 residues. The sample was PBMCs, taken around atezolizumab (anti-PD-L1) treatment. The chain recombines TRBV5-1 with TRBJ2-7, with 9 nucleotides matching TRBD2. This TCR derives from a man aged 55 to 70 with urothelial cancer. CDR3 residues: CASRNSGGVSYYEQYF. The CDR3, as DNA: TGCGCCAGCAGAAATAGCGGGGGAGTATCTTACTACGAGCAGTACTTC.